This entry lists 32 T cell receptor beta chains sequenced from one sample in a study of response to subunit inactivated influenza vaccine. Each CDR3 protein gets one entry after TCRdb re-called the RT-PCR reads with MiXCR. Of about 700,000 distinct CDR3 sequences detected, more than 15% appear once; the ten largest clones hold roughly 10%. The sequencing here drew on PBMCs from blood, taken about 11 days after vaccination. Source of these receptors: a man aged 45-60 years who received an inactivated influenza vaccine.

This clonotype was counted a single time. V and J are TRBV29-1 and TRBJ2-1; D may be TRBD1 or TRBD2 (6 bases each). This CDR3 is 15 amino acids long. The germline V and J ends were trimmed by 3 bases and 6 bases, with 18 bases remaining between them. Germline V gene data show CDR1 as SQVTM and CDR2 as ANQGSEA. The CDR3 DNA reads TGCAGCGTTGAGCCCTTTAGCGAGGGGGGCAATGAGCAGTTCTTC. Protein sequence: CSVEPFSEGGNEQFF.

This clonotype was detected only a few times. The CDR3 here is CSARDQGSNYGYTF. The CDR3 DNA reads as TGCAGTGCTAGAGATCAGGGGTCAAACTATGGCTACACCTTC. V gene TRBV20-1 combines with J gene TRBJ1-2; TRBD1 might be the D (6 bases). V lost 0 bases to trimming and J lost 2 bases, with 10 bases between them. The CDR3 has 14 residues. Germline V gene lookup returns CDR1 DFQATT and CDR2 SNEGSKA (reference sequence).

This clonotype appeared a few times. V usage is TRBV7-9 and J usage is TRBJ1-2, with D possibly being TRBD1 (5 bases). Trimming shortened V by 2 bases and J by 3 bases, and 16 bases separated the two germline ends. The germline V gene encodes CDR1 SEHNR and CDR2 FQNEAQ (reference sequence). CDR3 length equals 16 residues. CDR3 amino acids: CASSLRDSVLHYGYTF. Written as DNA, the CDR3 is TGTGCCAGCAGCTTAAGGGACTCGGTCTTACACTATGGCTACACCTTC.

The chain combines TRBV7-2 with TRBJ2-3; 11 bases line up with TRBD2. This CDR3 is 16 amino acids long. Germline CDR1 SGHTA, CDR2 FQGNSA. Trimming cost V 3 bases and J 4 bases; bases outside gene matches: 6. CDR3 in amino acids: CASSLRLAGRSDTQYF. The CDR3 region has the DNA TGTGCCAGCAGCTTGAGACTAGCGGGACGCTCAGATACGCAGTATTTT.

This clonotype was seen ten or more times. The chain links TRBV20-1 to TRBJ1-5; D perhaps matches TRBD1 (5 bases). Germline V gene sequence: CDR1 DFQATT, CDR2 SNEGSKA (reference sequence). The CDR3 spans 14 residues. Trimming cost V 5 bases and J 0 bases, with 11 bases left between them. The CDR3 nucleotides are TGCAGTGCTGGGGGGGTCTATAGCAATCAGCCCCAGCATTTT. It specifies CSAGGVYSNQPQHF.

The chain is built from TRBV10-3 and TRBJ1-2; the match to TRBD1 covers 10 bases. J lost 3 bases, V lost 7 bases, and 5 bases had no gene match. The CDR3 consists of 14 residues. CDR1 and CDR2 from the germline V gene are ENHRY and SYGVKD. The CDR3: CAITLTGGDYGYTF. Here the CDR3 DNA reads TGTGCCATCACCTTGACAGGGGGCGACTATGGCTACACCTTC.

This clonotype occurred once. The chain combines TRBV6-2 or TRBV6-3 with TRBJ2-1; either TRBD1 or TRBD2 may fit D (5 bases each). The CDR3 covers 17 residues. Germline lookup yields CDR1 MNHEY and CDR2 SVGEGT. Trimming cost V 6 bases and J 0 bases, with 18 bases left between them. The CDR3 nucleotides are TGTGCCAGCAGGCTCCGAGAGGGGAGAATCTCCTACAATGAGCAGTTCTTC. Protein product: CASRLREGRISYNEQFF.

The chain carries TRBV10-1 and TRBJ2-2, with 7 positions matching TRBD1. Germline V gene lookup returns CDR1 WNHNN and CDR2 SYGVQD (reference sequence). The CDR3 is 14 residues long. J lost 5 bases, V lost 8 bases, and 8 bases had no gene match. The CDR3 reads CASGFYRGTGELFF. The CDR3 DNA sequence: TGCGCCAGCGGATTCTACAGGGGTACCGGGGAGCTGTTTTTT.

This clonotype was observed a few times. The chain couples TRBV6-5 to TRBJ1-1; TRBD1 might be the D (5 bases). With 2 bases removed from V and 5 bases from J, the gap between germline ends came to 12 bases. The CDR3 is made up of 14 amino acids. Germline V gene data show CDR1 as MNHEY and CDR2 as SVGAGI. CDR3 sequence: CASSYQRRGTEAFF. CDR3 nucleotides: TGTGCCAGCAGTTACCAGCGACGGGGGACTGAAGCTTTCTTT.

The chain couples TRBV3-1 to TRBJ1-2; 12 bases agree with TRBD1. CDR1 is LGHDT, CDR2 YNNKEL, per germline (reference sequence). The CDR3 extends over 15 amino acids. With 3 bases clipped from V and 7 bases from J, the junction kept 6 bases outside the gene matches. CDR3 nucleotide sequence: TGTGCCAGCAGCCAGGCGGGACAGGGGGCGCGTGGCTACACCTTC. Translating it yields CASSQAGQGARGYTF. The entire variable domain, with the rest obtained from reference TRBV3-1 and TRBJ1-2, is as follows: DTAVSQTPKYLVTQMGNDKSIKCEQNLGHDTMYWYKQDSKKFLKIMFSYNNKELIINETVPNRFSPKSPDKAHLNLHINSLELGDSAVYFCASSQAGQGARGYTFGSGTRLTVV.

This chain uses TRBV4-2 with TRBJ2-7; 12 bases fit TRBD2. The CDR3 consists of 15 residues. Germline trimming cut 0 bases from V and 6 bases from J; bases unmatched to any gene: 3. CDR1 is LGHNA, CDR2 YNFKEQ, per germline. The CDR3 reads CASSQDVLAGGEQYF. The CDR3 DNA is TGTGCCAGCAGCCAAGATGTACTAGCGGGAGGCGAGCAGTACTTC.

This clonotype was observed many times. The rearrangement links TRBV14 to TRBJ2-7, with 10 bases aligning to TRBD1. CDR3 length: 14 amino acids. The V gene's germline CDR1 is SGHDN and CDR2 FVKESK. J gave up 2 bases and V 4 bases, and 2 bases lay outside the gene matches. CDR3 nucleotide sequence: TGTGCCAGCAGCCGGACAGGGGGTCCCTACGAGCAGTACTTC. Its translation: CASSRTGGPYEQYF.

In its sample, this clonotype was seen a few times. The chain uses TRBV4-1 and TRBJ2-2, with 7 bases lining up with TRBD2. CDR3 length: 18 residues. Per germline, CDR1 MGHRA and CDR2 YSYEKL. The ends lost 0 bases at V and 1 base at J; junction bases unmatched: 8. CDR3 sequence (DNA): TGCGCCAGCAGCCAAGAACGCGTGGGGAGGGTGAACACCGGGGAGCTGTTTTTT. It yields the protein CASSQERVGRVNTGELFF.

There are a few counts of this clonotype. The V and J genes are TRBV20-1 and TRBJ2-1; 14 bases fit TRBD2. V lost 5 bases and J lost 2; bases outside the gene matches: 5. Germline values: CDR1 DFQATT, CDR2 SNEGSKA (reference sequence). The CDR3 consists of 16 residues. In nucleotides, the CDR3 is TGCAGTGCTCACGGGACTAGCGGGAGCACCTACAATGAGCAGTTCTTC. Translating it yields CSAHGTSGSTYNEQFF.

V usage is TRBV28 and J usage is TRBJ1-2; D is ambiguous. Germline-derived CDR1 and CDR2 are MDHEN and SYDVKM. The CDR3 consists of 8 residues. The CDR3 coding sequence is TGTGGGGACTATGGCTACACCTTC. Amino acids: CGDYGYTF.

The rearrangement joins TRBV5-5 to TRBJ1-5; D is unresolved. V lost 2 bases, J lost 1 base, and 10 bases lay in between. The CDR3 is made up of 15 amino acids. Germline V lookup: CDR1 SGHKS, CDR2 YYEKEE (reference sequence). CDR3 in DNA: TGTGCCAGCAGCTTTATCCTGGGGAGCAATCAGCCCCAGCATTTT. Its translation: CASSFILGSNQPQHF.

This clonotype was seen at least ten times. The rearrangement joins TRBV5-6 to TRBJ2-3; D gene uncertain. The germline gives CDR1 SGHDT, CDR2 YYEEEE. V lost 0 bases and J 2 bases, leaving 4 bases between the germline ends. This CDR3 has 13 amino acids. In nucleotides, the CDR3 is TGTGCCAGCAGCTTGGAACCCACAGATACGCAGTATTTT. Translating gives CASSLEPTDTQYF.

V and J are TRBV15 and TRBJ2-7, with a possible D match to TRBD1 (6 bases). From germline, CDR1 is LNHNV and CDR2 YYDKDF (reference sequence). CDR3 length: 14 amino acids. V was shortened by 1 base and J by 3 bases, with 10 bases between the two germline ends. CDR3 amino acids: CATSRGQAIYEQYF. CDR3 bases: TGTGCCACCAGCAGAGGACAGGCGATCTACGAGCAGTACTTC.

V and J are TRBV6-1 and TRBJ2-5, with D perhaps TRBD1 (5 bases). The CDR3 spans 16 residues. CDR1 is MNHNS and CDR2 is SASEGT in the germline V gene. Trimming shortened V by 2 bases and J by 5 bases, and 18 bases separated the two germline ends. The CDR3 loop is CASSENVDSLRETQYF. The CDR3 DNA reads TGTGCCAGCAGTGAAAATGTAGACAGCCTGCGCGAGACCCAGTACTTC.

In DNA, the CDR3 is TGTGCCAGCAGCTCGCGCCCGACAGGGGTCGGCACTGAAGCTTTCTTT. Its translation: CASSSRPTGVGTEAFF. This sequence joins TRBV7-2 and TRBJ1-1; 8 nucleotides align to TRBD1. This CDR3 spans 16 amino acids. Trimming removed 4 bases from V and 4 bases from J; junction bases left unmatched: 11. Germline CDR1 SGHTA, CDR2 FQGNSA. Based on the CDR3 plus reference TRBV7-2 and TRBJ1-1, the full variable domain is GAGVSQSPSNKVTEKGKDVELRCDPISGHTALYWYRQSLGQGLEFLIYFQGNSAPDKSGLPSDRFSAERTGGSVSTLTIQRTQQEDSAVYLCASSSRPTGVGTEAFFGQGTRLTVV.

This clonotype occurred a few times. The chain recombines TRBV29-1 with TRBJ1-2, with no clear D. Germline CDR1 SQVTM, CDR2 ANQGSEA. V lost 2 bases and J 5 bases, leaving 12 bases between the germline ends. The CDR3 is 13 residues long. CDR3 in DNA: TGCAGCGTTGAACACCCGGATTTTTATGGCTACACCTTC. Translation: CSVEHPDFYGYTF.

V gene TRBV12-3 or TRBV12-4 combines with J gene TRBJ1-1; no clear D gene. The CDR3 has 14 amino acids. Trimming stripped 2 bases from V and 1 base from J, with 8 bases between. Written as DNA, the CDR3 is TGTGCCAGCAGTTTAAAGGGTAGGAACACTGAAGCTTTCTTT. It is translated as CASSLKGRNTEAFF.

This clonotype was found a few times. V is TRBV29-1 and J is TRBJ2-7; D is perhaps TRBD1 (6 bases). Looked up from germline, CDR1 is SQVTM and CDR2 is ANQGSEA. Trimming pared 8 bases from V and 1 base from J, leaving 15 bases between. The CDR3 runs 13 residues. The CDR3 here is CSTSTGTSYEQYF. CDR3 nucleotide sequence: TGCAGCACCTCGACAGGAACGTCCTACGAGCAGTACTTC.

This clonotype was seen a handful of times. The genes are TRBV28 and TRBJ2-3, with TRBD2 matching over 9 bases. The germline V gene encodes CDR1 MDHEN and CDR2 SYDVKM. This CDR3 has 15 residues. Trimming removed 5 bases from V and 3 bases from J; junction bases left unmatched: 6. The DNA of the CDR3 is TGTGCCAGCAGTATAGCGGGGGTGGAAACAGATACGCAGTATTTT. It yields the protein CASSIAGVETDTQYF.

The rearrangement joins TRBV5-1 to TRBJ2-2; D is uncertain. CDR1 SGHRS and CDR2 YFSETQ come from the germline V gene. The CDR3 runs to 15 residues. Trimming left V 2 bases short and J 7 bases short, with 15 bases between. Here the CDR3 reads CASSLRPDSSGELFF. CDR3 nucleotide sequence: TGCGCCAGCAGCTTACGTCCCGATTCCAGCGGGGAGCTGTTTTTT.

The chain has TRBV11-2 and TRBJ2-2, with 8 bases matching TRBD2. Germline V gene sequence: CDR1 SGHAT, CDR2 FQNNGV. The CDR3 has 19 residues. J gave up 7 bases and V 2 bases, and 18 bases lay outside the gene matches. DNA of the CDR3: TGTGCCAGCAGCTTATTCGGTCGGACCGCGGGGGGCAATGGCGGGGAGCTGTTTTTT. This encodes CASSLFGRTAGGNGGELFF.

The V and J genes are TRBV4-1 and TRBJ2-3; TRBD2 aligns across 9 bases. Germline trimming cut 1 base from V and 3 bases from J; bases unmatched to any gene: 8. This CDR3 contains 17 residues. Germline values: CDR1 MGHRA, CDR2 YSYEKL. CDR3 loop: CASSQGTLAGLTDTQYF. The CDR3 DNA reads TGCGCCAGCAGCCAAGGGACGCTAGCGGGATTGACAGATACGCAGTATTTT.

CDR3 in DNA: TGTGCCATCAGGGAGACAGGGGAAAACGGCTACACCTTC. This sequence encodes CAIRETGENGYTF. The rearrangement links TRBV10-3 to TRBJ1-2, with 8 bases lining up with TRBD1. Per germline, CDR1 ENHRY and CDR2 SYGVKD. Trimming cost V 6 bases and J 8 bases; bases outside gene matches: 8. The CDR3 consists of 13 residues.

CDR3 residues: CASSPLGGVIVANEKLFF. The CDR3 nucleotides are TGTGCCAGCAGTCCACTAGGGGGGGTAATTGTTGCTAATGAAAAACTGTTTTTT. The chain combines TRBV12-3 or TRBV12-4 with TRBJ1-4, with a tentative D call TRBD1 (6 bases). V was clipped by 5 bases and J by 3 bases, with 22 bases between them. The CDR3 totals 18 residues.

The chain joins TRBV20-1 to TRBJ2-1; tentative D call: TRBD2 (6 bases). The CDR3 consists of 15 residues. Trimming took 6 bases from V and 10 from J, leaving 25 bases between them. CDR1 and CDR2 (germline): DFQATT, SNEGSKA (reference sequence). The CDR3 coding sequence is TGCAGTGCGGAAAACCGGGACTCCTCATGGAACGAGCAGTTCTTC. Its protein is CSAENRDSSWNEQFF.

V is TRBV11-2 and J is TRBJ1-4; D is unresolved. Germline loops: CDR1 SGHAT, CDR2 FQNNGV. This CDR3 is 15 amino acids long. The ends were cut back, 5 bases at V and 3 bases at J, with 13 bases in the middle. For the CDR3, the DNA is TGTGCCAGCAGCCCCGTGGGTCCTTCTAATGAAAAACTGTTTTTT. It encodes CASSPVGPSNEKLFF.

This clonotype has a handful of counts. The CDR3: CASSSRSSGSGETQYF. CDR3 DNA: TGTGCCAGCAGTTCCCGTAGTAGCGGGAGTGGAGAGACCCAGTACTTC. J is TRBJ2-5 and V is TRBV2, with 9 bases identical to TRBD2. The CDR3 length is 16 residues. Per germline, CDR1 SNHLY and CDR2 FYNNEI. The junction had 11 bases not matched to a gene; V was cut back by 5 bases and J by 4 bases.